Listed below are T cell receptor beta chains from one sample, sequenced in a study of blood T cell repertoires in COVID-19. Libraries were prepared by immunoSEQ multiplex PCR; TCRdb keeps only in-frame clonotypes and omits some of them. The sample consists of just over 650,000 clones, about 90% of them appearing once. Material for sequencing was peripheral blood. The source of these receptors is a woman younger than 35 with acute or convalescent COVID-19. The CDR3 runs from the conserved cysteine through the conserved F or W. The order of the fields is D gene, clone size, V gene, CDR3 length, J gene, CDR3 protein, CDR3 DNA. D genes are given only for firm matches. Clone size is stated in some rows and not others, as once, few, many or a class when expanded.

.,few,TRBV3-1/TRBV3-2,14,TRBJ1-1,CASSPVRGSEMSFF,TGTGCCAGCAGCCCGGTAAGGGGGAGCGAGATGTCGTTCTTT
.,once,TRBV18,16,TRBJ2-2,CASSPPSQGYTGELFF,TGTGCCAGCTCCCCCCCCAGCCAGGGATACACCGGGGAGCTGTTTTTT
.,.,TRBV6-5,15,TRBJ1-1,CASSYSRQGGTEAFF,TGTGCCAGCAGTTACTCGAGGCAGGGAGGGACTGAAGCTTTCTTT
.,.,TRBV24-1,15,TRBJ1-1,CATSDTKAGATEAFF,TGTGCCACCAGTGATACCAAGGCAGGGGCCACTGAAGCTTTCTTT
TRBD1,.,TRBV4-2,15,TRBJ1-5,CASSLSGGSGQPQHF,TGTGCCAGCAGCCTCTCAGGGGGCTCGGGACAGCCCCAGCATTTT
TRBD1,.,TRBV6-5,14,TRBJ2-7,CASSYTRGPYEQYF,TGTGCCAGCAGTTACACCAGGGGGCCATACGAGCAGTACTTC
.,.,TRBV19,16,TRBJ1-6,CASSDKGLSYNSPLHF,TGTGCCAGTAGCGATAAGGGACTCTCCTATAATTCACCCCTCCACTTT
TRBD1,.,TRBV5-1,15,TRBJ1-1,CASSLGQGVSTEAFF,TGCGCCAGCAGCTTGGGGCAGGGGGTGAGCACTGAAGCTTTCTTT
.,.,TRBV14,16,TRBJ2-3,CASSQDLQRSTDTQYF,TGTGCCAGCAGCCAAGATTTACAGCGGAGCACAGATACGCAGTATTTT
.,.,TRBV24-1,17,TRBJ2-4,CATSDSRWIGAPNIQYF,TGTGCCACCAGTGATTCGCGGTGGATTGGGGCTCCGAACATTCAGTACTTC
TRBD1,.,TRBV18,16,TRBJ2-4,CASSITGRGAKNIQYF,TGTGCCAGCTCAATAACCGGCAGGGGGGCCAAAAACATTCAGTACTTC
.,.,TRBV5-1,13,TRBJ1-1,CASKAGLNTEAFF,TGCGCCAGCAAGGCAGGCTTGAACACTGAAGCTTTCTTT
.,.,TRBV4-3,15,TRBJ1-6,CASSQHDSSDSPLHF,TGCGCCAGCAGCCAACACGACAGTTCTGATTCACCCCTCCACTTT
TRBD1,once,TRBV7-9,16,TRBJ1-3,CASSLGPRGRGNTIYF,TGTGCCAGCAGCTTAGGGCCCAGGGGGCGAGGAAACACCATATATTTT
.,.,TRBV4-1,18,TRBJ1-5,CASSQARDGTGYNQPQHF,TGCGCCAGCAGCCAAGCGCGGGACGGGACGGGTTACAATCAGCCCCAGCATTTT
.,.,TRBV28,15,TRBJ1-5,CASSPPGRSAQPQHF,TGTGCCAGCAGTCCCCCGGGGAGGTCCGCCCAGCCCCAGCATTTT
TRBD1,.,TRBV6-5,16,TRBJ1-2,CASSSVPGQGIYGYTF,TGTGCCAGCAGTTCTGTTCCGGGACAGGGGATCTATGGCTACACCTTC
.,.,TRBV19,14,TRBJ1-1,CASTLGGAYTEAFF,TGTGCCAGTACTTTAGGGGGTGCGTACACTGAAGCTTTCTTT
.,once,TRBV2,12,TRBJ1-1,CASRLEWTEAFF,TGTGCCAGCCGATTAGAATGGACTGAAGCTTTCTTT
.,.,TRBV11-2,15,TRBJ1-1,CASSAWTPMNTEAFF,TGTGCCAGCAGCGCTTGGACACCCATGAACACTGAAGCTTTCTTT
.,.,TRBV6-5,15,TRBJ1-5,CASTIPGRANQPQHF,TGTGCCAGCACCATCCCCGGCAGGGCAAATCAGCCCCAGCATTTT
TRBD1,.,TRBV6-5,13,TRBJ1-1,CASSYGTGTEAFF,TGTGCCAGCAGTTACGGGACAGGTACTGAAGCTTTCTTT
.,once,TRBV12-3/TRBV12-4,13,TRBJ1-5,CASSRQSNQPQHF,TGTGCCAGCAGCCGACAGAGCAATCAGCCCCAGCATTTT
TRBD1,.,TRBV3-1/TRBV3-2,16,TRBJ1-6,CASSQAGGVIFSPLHF,TGTGCCAGCAGCCAAGCAGGGGGCGTAATTTTCTCACCCCTCCACTTT
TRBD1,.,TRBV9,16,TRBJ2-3,CASSALTGGSTDTQYF,TGTGCCAGCAGCGCCCTGACAGGGGGAAGCACAGATACGCAGTATTTT
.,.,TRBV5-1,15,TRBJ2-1,CASSYWTVHYNEQFF,TGCGCCAGCAGCTATTGGACAGTCCACTACAATGAGCAGTTCTTC
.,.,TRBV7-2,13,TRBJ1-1,CASSKDRNTEAFF,TGTGCCAGCAGTAAAGACAGGAACACTGAAGCTTTCTTT
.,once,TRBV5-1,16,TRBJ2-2,CASSMGLSANTGELFF,TGCGCCAGCAGCATGGGACTGAGCGCGAACACCGGGGAGCTGTTTTTT
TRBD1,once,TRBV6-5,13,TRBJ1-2,CASSWDRGGGYTF,TGTGCCAGCAGTTGGGACAGGGGAGGTGGCTACACCTTC
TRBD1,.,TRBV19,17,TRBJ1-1,CASSSLHWDSRDTEAFF,TGTGCCAGTAGTTCATTACACTGGGACAGTAGGGACACTGAAGCTTTCTTT
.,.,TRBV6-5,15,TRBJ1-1,CASSYTDSDPRGAFF,TGTGCCAGCAGTTACACCGACTCCGACCCCCGAGGAGCTTTCTTT
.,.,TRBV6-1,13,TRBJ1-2,CASSEDQYYGYTF,TGTGCCAGCAGTGAAGACCAGTACTATGGCTACACCTTC
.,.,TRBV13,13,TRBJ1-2,CASSGQSNYGYTF,TGTGCCAGCAGCGGACAGAGTAACTATGGCTACACCTTC
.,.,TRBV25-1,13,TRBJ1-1,CASSEYVSSEAFF,TGTGCCAGCAGTGAATATGTGTCCTCTGAAGCTTTCTTT
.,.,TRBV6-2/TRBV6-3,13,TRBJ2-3,CASSSLEADTQYF,TGTGCCAGCAGCTCCTTAGAGGCAGATACGCAGTATTTT
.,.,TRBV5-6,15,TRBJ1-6,CASSFGTSDNSPLHF,TGTGCCAGCAGCTTTGGGACTTCTGATAATTCACCCCTCCACTTT
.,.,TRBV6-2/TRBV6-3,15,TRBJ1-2,CASSYSGGRNYGYTF,TGTGCCAGCAGTTACTCTGGGGGGAGAAACTATGGCTACACCTTC
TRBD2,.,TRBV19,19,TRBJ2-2,CASNTGLRLAGSNTGELFF,TGTGCCAGTAACACAGGGTTGCGGCTAGCGGGGTCGAACACCGGGGAGCTGTTTTTT
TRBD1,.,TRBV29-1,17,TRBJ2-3,CSVDQDRDGARTDTQYF,TGCAGCGTTGATCAGGACAGGGATGGGGCTCGCACAGATACGCAGTATTTT
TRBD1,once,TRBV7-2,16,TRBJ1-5,CASSLTGSYSNQPQHF,TGTGCCAGCAGCTTGACAGGGTCATATAGCAATCAGCCCCAGCATTTT
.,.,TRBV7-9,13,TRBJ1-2,CASSLVTTGGYTF,TGTGCCAGCAGCTTAGTAACTACGGGTGGCTACACCTTC
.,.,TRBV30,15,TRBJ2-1,CAWSSGGAGGSEQFF,TGTGCCTGGAGTAGTGGGGGGGCAGGTGGCAGTGAGCAGTTCTTC
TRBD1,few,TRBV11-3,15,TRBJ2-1,CASSSRTGLNNEQFF,TGTGCCAGCAGTTCCCGGACAGGGCTTAACAATGAGCAGTTCTTC
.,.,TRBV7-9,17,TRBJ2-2,CASSWGSNRVATGELFF,TGTGCCAGCAGCTGGGGGTCAAACAGGGTAGCCACCGGGGAGCTGTTTTTT
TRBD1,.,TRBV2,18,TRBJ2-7,CASRVTILRQGKPYEQYF,TGTGCCAGCAGAGTAACCATCCTTCGACAGGGGAAACCTTACGAGCAGTACTTC
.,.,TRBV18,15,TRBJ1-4,CASSSPTSSREKLFF,TGTGCCAGCTCATCTCCTACGAGCTCGCGGGAAAAACTGTTTTTT
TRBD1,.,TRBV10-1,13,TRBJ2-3,CASNGQGTDTQYF,TGCGCCAGCAACGGACAGGGCACAGATACGCAGTATTTT
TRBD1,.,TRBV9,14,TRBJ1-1,CASSVGGTGSEAFF,TGTGCCAGCAGCGTAGGGGGGACAGGGTCTGAAGCTTTCTTT
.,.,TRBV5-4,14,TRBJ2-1,CASSYVGGLNEQFF,TGTGCCAGCAGCTACGTGGGGGGGCTCAATGAGCAGTTCTTC
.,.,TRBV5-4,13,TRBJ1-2,CASSRDGSYGYTF,TGTGCCAGCAGTCGCGACGGGAGCTATGGCTACACCTTC
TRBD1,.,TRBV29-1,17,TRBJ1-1,CSVEDPLRQGMNTEAFF,TGCAGCGTTGAAGATCCCCTTCGACAGGGGATGAACACTGAAGCTTTCTTT
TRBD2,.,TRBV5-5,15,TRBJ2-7,CASSFPLAGVGEQYF,TGTGCCAGCAGCTTCCCACTAGCGGGGGTTGGAGAGCAGTACTTC
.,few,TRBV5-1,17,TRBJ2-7,CASSLALRGSGSYEQYF,TGCGCCAGCAGCTTGGCGTTGAGGGGGTCGGGCTCCTACGAGCAGTACTTC
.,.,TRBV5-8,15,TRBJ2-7,CASSFPPTGFYEQYF,TGTGCCAGCAGCTTCCCCCCGACAGGTTTCTACGAGCAGTACTTC
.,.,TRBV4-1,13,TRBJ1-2,CASSQEGAYGYTF,TGCGCCAGCAGCCAAGAGGGAGCCTATGGCTACACCTTC
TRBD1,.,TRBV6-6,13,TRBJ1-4,CASWTGPNEKLFF,TGTGCCAGCTGGACAGGGCCGAATGAAAAACTGTTTTTT